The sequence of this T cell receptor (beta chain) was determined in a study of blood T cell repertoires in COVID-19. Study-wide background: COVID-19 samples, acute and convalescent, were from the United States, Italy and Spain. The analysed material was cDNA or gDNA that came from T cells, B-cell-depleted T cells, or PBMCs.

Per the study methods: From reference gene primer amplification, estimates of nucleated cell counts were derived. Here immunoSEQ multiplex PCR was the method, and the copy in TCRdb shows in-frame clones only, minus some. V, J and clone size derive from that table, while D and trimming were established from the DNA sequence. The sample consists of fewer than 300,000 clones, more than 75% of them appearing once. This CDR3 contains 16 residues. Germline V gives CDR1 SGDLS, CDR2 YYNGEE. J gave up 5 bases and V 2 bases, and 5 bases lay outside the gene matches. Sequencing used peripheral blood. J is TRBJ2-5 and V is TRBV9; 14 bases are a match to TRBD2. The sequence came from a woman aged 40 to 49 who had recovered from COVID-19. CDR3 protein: CASSVTSGRGAETQYF. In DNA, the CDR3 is TGTGCCAGCAGCGTGACTAGCGGGAGGGGGGCGGAGACCCAGTACTTC.